This T cell receptor beta chain came from a study of blood T cell repertoires in COVID-19. Study background: Nucleic acid was either cDNA or gDNA, and it came from T cells, B-cell-depleted T cells, or PBMCs.

Profiling relied on immunoSEQ multiplex PCR, and the TCRdb table lists in-frame clones only, not all of them. Of some 50,000 clones in the sample, about 86% were seen once. V lost 0 bases to trimming and J lost 3 bases, with 19 bases between them. CDR1 is SGDLS, CDR2 YYNGEE, per germline. The CDR3 runs 17 residues. Sequenced material: peripheral blood. This chain connects TRBV9 to TRBJ2-7, with a possible D match to TRBD1 (6 bases). This clonotype was sampled from a human donor in a cohort sampled during active COVID-19. The CDR3 DNA reads TGTGCCAGCAGCGTAGGGGTGGGGGCTCCAAACGGCTACGAGCAGTACTTC. This encodes CASSVGVGAPNGYEQYF.